This T cell receptor (beta chain) was sequenced for a study of blood T cell repertoires in COVID-19. Libraries were prepared by immunoSEQ multiplex PCR; TCRdb keeps only in-frame clonotypes and omits some of them. Here the sample spans 130,000 to 150,000 clones, 76% being singletons. The CDR3 contains 12 residues. Trimming took 10 bases from V and 7 from J, leaving 11 bases between them. Germline lookup yields CDR1 SEHNR and CDR2 FQNEAQ (reference sequence). The V call is TRBV7-9, the J call TRBJ1-6, with D perhaps TRBD1 (5 bases). Sample: peripheral blood. The receptor was isolated from a man aged 55 to 70 with acute or convalescent COVID-19. Here the CDR3 DNA reads TGTGCCACGCGGGACGCCAATTCACCCCTCCACTTT. This codes for CATRDANSPLHF.